Sequencing of this T cell receptor beta chain was carried out in a study of blood T cell repertoires in COVID-19. Study context: Acute and convalescent COVID-19 samples came from the United States, Italy and Spain.

Profiled with immunoSEQ multiplex PCR; TCRdb holds only in-frame clones, not every one. The profile shows under 300,000 clones, 70% to 90% of them singletons. Exposed participants encountered a COVID-19 case during the 2 weeks preceding study entry. The TCR was taken from a woman in her 50s who had been exposed to COVID-19. Material: PBMCs or T cells enriched from blood (not recorded which).

In nucleotides, the CDR3 is TGTGCCAGCAGAAAAACAGGGGGCTCCTACAATGAGCAGTTCTTC. Its protein is CASRKTGGSYNEQFF. The rearrangement links TRBV7-2 to TRBJ2-1, with 8 bases aligning to TRBD1. Unmatched junction bases numbered 4, after V lost 6 bases and J lost 0 bases. Germline V gene data show CDR1 as SGHTA and CDR2 as FQGNSA. The CDR3 covers 15 residues.